This TCR beta chain emerged from a study of blood T cell repertoires in COVID-19. As for the study in general: COVID-19 samples from acute and convalescent phases originated in the United States, Italy and Spain.

Data came from immunoSEQ multiplex PCR; TCRdb stores just in-frame clones and leaves some out. The table has under 200,000 clones, about 81% seen once. In germline, CDR1 is LGHDT, CDR2 YNNKEL (reference sequence). The CDR3 covers 14 residues. V shed 4 bases and J shed 1 base, with 11 bases lying between them. This clone was detected only once. The chain joins TRBV3-1 (or the pseudogene TRBV3-2) to TRBJ2-7; D gene unclear. The sequence derives from a man over 45 who had recovered from COVID-19. The sequencing input was PBMCs or T cells enriched from blood (not recorded which). CDR3 in amino acids: CASSLLTRSYEQYF. In DNA form, the CDR3 reads TGTGCCAGCAGCCTCCTGACTCGGTCCTACGAGCAGTACTTC.